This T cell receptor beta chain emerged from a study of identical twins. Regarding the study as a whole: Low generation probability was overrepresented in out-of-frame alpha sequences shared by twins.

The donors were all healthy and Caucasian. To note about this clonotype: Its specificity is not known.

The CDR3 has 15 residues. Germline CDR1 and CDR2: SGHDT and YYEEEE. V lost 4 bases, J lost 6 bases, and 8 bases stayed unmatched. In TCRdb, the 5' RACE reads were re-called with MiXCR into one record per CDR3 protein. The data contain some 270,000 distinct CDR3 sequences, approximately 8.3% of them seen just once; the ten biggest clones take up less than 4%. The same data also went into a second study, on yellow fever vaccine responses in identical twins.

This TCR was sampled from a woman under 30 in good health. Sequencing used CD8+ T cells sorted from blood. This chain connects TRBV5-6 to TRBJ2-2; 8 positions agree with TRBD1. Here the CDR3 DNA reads TGTGCCAGCAGCGCAGACAGGGGTGTATCCGGGGAGCTGTTTTTT. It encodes CASSADRGVSGELFF. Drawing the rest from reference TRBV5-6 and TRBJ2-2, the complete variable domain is DAGVTQSPTHLIKTRGQQVTLRCSPKSGHDTVSWYQQALGQGPQFIFQYYEEEERQRGNFPDRFSGHQFPNYSSELNVNALLLGDSALYLCASSADRGVSGELFFGEGSRLTVL.